Following are 10 T cell receptor beta chains from one sample sequenced in a study of shared clonotypes between healthy human individuals. Only in-frame clones appear in the TCRdb table, and some are missing; sequencing was by immunoSEQ multiplex PCR. The sample gives about 1.1 million clones, more than 75% of which show up once; around 0.6% is in the top ten. Sequences were obtained from memory CD4+ T cells from PBMCs. Documented subset: CD45RA-negative fraction. Receptors were obtained from a man between 18 and 29 years old in good health. Some clones in this sample may be carry-over from other donors' samples.

The chain links TRBV10-3 to TRBJ2-7, with TRBD2 matching 10 bases. The CDR3 has 15 amino acids. Trimming took 3 bases from V and 2 from J; bases not matched to a gene: 4. Germline V gene sequence: CDR1 ENHRY, CDR2 SYGVKD. The CDR3 spells CAISDALAGTYEQYF. CDR3 DNA sequence: TGTGCCATCAGTGACGCACTAGCGGGGACCTACGAGCAGTACTTC.

The V gene is TRBV4-3, the J gene TRBJ1-5; D gene ambiguous. The CDR3 consists of 14 residues. The germline CDR1 and CDR2 sequences are LGHNA and YSLEER. The ends were cut back, 4 bases at V and 6 bases at J, with 13 bases in the middle. In DNA form, the CDR3 reads TGCGCCAGCAGCCGATCCTCCTTCCTTCAGCCCCAGCATTTT. It is translated as CASSRSSFLQPQHF.

This clone was detected many times. This same CDR3 is encoded by further DNA sequences in the sample. The chain recombines TRBV4-1 with TRBJ1-1; D uncertain. Trimming stripped 7 bases from V and 1 base from J, with 16 bases between. Germline lookup yields CDR1 MGHRA and CDR2 YSYEKL. CDR3 length equals 15 residues. This chain's CDR3 is CASTKSDGKNTEAFF. In DNA, the CDR3 is TGCGCCAGCACCAAATCGGACGGGAAGAACACTGAAGCTTTCTTT.

The J gene is TRBJ2-5, the V gene TRBV7-9, with D possibly TRBD1 on 5 matching bases. The V end lost 3 bases, the J end lost 2 bases, and 19 bases lay between the germline ends. Germline V lookup: CDR1 SEHNR, CDR2 FQNEAQ (reference sequence). CDR3 size: 17 residues. This CDR3 reads CASSFEVGVGVQETQYF. The CDR3 DNA is TGTGCCAGCAGCTTTGAGGTGGGCGTAGGGGTTCAAGAGACCCAGTACTTC.

This clone was observed a single time. The rearrangement joins TRBV4-1 to TRBJ2-5, with D perhaps TRBD2 (5 bases). Per germline, CDR1 MGHRA and CDR2 YSYEKL. The ends were cut back, 6 bases at V and 10 bases at J, with 24 bases in the middle. CDR3 size: 15 residues. The CDR3 sequence is CASSPIAAAASDQYF. The CDR3 bases are TGCGCCAGCAGTCCCATCGCCGCAGCGGCCAGCGACCAGTACTTC.

The rearrangement uses TRBV28 and TRBJ2-3, with no clear D. The CDR3 runs 16 residues. In germline, CDR1 is MDHEN, CDR2 SYDVKM. With 5 bases removed from V and 3 bases from J, the gap between germline ends came to 18 bases. The CDR3 is CASSPSVGFGTDTQYF. CDR3 bases: TGTGCCAGCAGTCCGTCGGTGGGGTTTGGTACAGATACGCAGTATTTT.

The chain is built from TRBV2 and TRBJ1-6, with D unresolved. The CDR3 covers 14 residues. The germline V gene has CDR1 SNHLY and CDR2 FYNNEI. V lost 5 bases and J lost 8, with 13 bases in between. As DNA, the CDR3 is TGTGCCAGCAGTAGGTTTCTCCTCGATTCACCCCTCCACTTT. Translated, it gives CASSRFLLDSPLHF.

This chain links TRBV5-1 with TRBJ2-1; TRBD2 aligns across 11 bases. Trimming cost V 9 bases and J 5 bases; bases outside gene matches: 10. The CDR3 has 15 residues. CDR1 is SGHRS and CDR2 is YFSETQ in the germline V gene. The CDR3 nucleotides read TGCGCCACTTCGACCTTAGCGGGAGGGGACAATGAGCAGTTCTTC. It codes for CATSTLAGGDNEQFF.

The rearrangement links TRBV5-5 to TRBJ2-5, with D uncertain. CDR3 length: 13 amino acids. V was shortened by 2 bases and J by 5 bases, with 10 bases between the two germline ends. The germline V gene encodes CDR1 SGHKS and CDR2 YYEKEE (reference sequence). The CDR3 loop is CASSLQGSETQYF. In DNA, the CDR3 is TGTGCCAGCAGCTTACAAGGGTCCGAGACCCAGTACTTC.

A remark on this clone: Additional DNA sequences in this sample encode the identical CDR3. The chain employs TRBV5-1 and TRBJ2-2, with TRBD2 matching over 12 bases. CDR3 size: 15 residues. Trimming took 2 bases from V and 5 from J; bases not matched to a gene: 1. Germline V gives CDR1 SGHRS, CDR2 YFSETQ. The CDR3 nucleotides read TGCGCCAGCAGCTTCCTAGCGGGAGGGACCGGGGAGCTGTTTTTT. This translates into CASSFLAGGTGELFF.